Listed here are 18 T cell receptor beta chains from one sample, sequenced in a study of metastatic and nonmetastatic thyroid tumors. TCRdb recomputed clones from the PCR reads via MiXCR. The sample lists roughly 8,000 clones; roughly 24% were seen once. Patients had received no treatment of any kind before thyroid surgery. The sequenced sample consisted of adjacent normal tissue. The receptors derive from a female donor with papillary thyroid cancer or a benign thyroid nodule (not recorded which). Some clones in this sample may be carry-over from other donors' samples.

The rearrangement uses TRBV20-1 and TRBJ2-1, with 12 bases fitting TRBD2. The CDR3 is 15 residues long. With V trimmed by 4 bases and J by 3 bases, 4 bases remained unmatched. Germline V CDR1 and CDR2: DFQATT, SNEGSKA (reference sequence). The CDR3 DNA reads TGCAGTGCTACCGGACTAGCGGGGAGCTACAATGAGCAGTTCTTC. It codes for CSATGLAGSYNEQFF.

In its sample, this clone ranks as large. V gene TRBV7-2 combines with J gene TRBJ2-6, with 14 bases lining up with TRBD2. CDR3 size: 19 residues. J was trimmed by 2 bases and V by 5 bases; bases with no gene match: 8. Per the germline V gene, CDR1 is SGHTA and CDR2 is FQGNSA. CDR3 region: CASSGRLAGGYPGANVLTF. For the CDR3, the DNA is TGTGCCAGCAGCGGGAGACTAGCGGGGGGGTACCCTGGGGCCAACGTCCTGACTTTC.

By share, this clone counts as medium-sized (0.01 to 0.1%). Likely a read error: the CDR3 ends without its conserved phenylalanine or tryptophan. No DNA is shown, since the ends of the CDR3 on it are uncertain; the CDR3 is the one TCRdb lists. The chain couples TRBV7-6 to TRBJ2-6; the D call TRBD2 from the table was never checked on the DNA. The germline V gene encodes CDR1 SGHVS and CDR2 FNYEAQ. Including both end residues, the CDR3 is 10 amino acids long. The CDR3 protein is CASSLASPSG.

Within the sample, this clone is medium-sized. This sequence joins TRBV4-1 and TRBJ2-5, with 11 bases identical to TRBD1. V gave up 4 bases and J gave up 5 bases; unmatched junction bases: 6. The CDR3 runs to 15 residues. The germline gives CDR1 MGHRA, CDR2 YSYEKL. The CDR3 coding sequence is TGCGCCAGCAGCCTACGGACAGGGGGCGGGGAGACCCAGTACTTC. It translates to CASSLRTGGGETQYF.

The gene calls are TRBV5-1 and TRBJ2-1; TRBD2 aligns across 7 bases. The J segment lost 6 bases and the V segment lost 0 bases, leaving 9 bases of the junction unmatched. Germline V CDR1 and CDR2: SGHRS, YFSETQ. This CDR3 contains 16 residues. This chain's CDR3 is CASSLELSGNFNEQFF. CDR3 DNA: TGCGCCAGCAGCTTGGAATTAAGCGGGAACTTCAATGAGCAGTTCTTC.

The chain is built from TRBV11-2 and TRBJ2-1; perhaps TRBD2 as D (5 bases). This CDR3 has 15 amino acids. Trimming took 0 bases from V and 3 from J, leaving 9 bases between them. The germline V gene encodes CDR1 SGHAT and CDR2 FQNNGV. CDR3 loop: CASSLELASYNEQFF. CDR3 in DNA: TGTGCCAGCAGCTTAGAGTTAGCGAGCTACAATGAGCAGTTCTTC.

Only a few counts were recorded for this clone. The chain carries TRBV2 and TRBJ2-1, with no clear D. The CDR3 sequence is 13 residues long. Germline CDR1 reads SNHLY; CDR2 reads FYNNEI. Between the trimmed V and J ends, which lost 6 bases and 3 bases, there was a span of 9 bases. Written as DNA, the CDR3 is TGTGCCAGCAGAGACCAACTCTACAATGAGCAGTTCTTC. Translating gives CASRDQLYNEQFF.

The rearrangement joins TRBV11-2 to TRBJ2-1; 13 bases are shared with TRBD2. Unmatched junction bases numbered 0, after V lost 5 bases and J lost 5 bases. Germline V gene lookup returns CDR1 SGHAT and CDR2 FQNNGV. This CDR3 region has 14 residues. CDR3 coding DNA: TGTGCCAGCAGCACTAGCGGGGGGGACAATGAGCAGTTCTTC. Its protein product is CASSTSGGDNEQFF.

The sample holds a few counts of this clone. The genes are TRBV12-5 and TRBJ1-2, with a weak D call TRBD1 (5 bases). Between the trimmed V and J ends, which lost 4 bases and 3 bases, there was a span of 9 bases. Germline V gene data show CDR1 as LGHNT and CDR2 as FRNRAP. The CDR3 is made up of 13 amino acids. For the CDR3, the DNA is TGTGCTAGTGGTTCGCAGACAGACTATGGCTACACCTTC. It yields the protein CASGSQTDYGYTF.

V is TRBV20-1 and J is TRBJ1-1, with 8 positions matching TRBD1. Germline V lookup: CDR1 DFQATT, CDR2 SNEGSKA (reference sequence). The CDR3 is 15 amino acids. V lost 7 bases to trimming and J lost 7 bases; unmatched junction nucleotides: 17. The CDR3 protein is CSVLGQRTGYGEAFF. The CDR3 nucleotides read TGCAGTGTCCTAGGCCAGAGGACAGGGTATGGTGAAGCTTTCTTT.

This clone is labeled medium-sized. The rearrangement uses TRBV6-5 and TRBJ2-2; D unresolved. The CDR3 sequence is 15 residues long. CDR1 and CDR2 (germline): MNHEY, SVGAGI. V was cut by 0 bases and J by 3 bases, with 8 bases left in between. DNA for the CDR3: TGTGCCAGCAGTTACTCAGCGAGATACACCGGGGAGCTGTTTTTT. It specifies CASSYSARYTGELFF.

V usage is TRBV6-1 and J usage is TRBJ1-2; 9 nucleotides align to TRBD1. Germline V CDR1 and CDR2: MNHNS, SASEGT. V gave up 10 bases and J gave up 3 bases; unmatched junction bases: 15. This CDR3 has 16 amino acids. The CDR3 nucleotides read TGTGCCACCCACTATGGGGCCGGGACAGGGTACTATGGCTACACCTTC. Its translation: CATHYGAGTGYYGYTF.

This clone turned up a few times. The J gene is TRBJ2-7, the V gene TRBV7-3, with TRBD1 identical over 9 bases. CDR1 and CDR2 (germline): SGHTA, FQGTGA. Trimming cost V 5 bases and J 3 bases; bases outside gene matches: 8. CDR3 length: 15 residues. This CDR3 is CASSLGQGTRYEQYF. The DNA for the CDR3 is TGTGCCAGCAGCCTTGGACAGGGGACTCGCTACGAGCAGTACTTC. Looking up the rest from reference TRBV7-3 and TRBJ2-7 gives the full variable domain: GAGVSQTPSNKVTEKGKYVELRCDPISGHTALYWYRQSLGQGPEFLIYFQGTGAADDSGLPNDRFFAVRPEGSVSTLKIQRTERGDSAVYLCASSLGQGTRYEQYFGPGTRLTVT.

The genes are TRBV20-1 and TRBJ1-5; no firm D call. Trimming cost V 1 base and J 2 bases, with 12 bases left between them. Germline V gene data show CDR1 as DFQATT and CDR2 as SNEGSKA (reference sequence). The CDR3 has 15 residues. The CDR3 sequence is CSARVSSGGNQPQHF. The CDR3 DNA reads TGCAGTGCTAGAGTAAGTTCCGGTGGCAATCAGCCCCAGCATTTT.

This clone is medium-sized within its sample. The V call is TRBV6-2 or TRBV6-3, the J call TRBJ1-2, with TRBD1 matching 12 bases. J was trimmed by 1 base and V by 3 bases; bases with no gene match: 6. Germline V gene sequence: CDR1 MNHEY, CDR2 SVGEGT. The CDR3 runs 17 residues. CDR3 in amino acids: CASSYRGQGAYNYGYTF. DNA of the CDR3: TGTGCCAGCAGTTATAGGGGACAGGGGGCGTATAACTATGGCTACACCTTC.

This clone was recorded many times. The rearrangement uses TRBV29-1 and TRBJ1-1; D is possibly TRBD1 (5 bases). V dropped 3 bases and J dropped 3 bases, with 11 bases sitting between them. The length of the CDR3 is 13 residues. Per germline, CDR1 SQVTM and CDR2 ANQGSEA. The DNA for the CDR3 is TGCAGCGTTGATCGGGGGTGGGACACTGAAGCTTTCTTT. Its translation is CSVDRGWDTEAFF.

The V call is TRBV11-2, the J call TRBJ1-2; D is ambiguous. V was clipped by 6 bases and J by 4 bases, with 15 bases between them. The CDR3 runs to 14 residues. Germline V gene sequence: CDR1 SGHAT, CDR2 FQNNGV. CDR3 residues: CASSLTPTAYGYTF. The CDR3 bases are TGTGCCAGCAGTCTGACACCGACGGCCTATGGCTACACCTTC. Drawing the rest from reference TRBV11-2 and TRBJ1-2, the complete variable domain is EAGVAQSPRYKIIEKRQSVAFWCNPISGHATLYWYQQILGQGPKLLIQFQNNGVVDDSQLPKDRFSAERLKGVDSTLKIQPAKLEDSAVYLCASSLTPTAYGYTFGSGTRLTVV.

The V call is TRBV7-9, the J call TRBJ2-3; 8 nucleotides line up with TRBD2. The V gene's germline CDR1 is SEHNR and CDR2 FQNEAQ (reference sequence). The CDR3 is made up of 15 amino acids. Losses at the gene ends were 2 bases for V and 4 bases for J; bases not matched to a gene: 5. CDR3 protein: CASSLLSGRADTQYF. The CDR3 DNA is TGTGCCAGCAGCTTACTCAGCGGGAGAGCAGATACGCAGTATTTT. Combining the CDR3 with reference TRBV7-9 and TRBJ2-3 gives the whole variable domain DTGVSQNPRHKITKRGQNVTFRCDPISEHNRLYWYRQTLGQGPEFLTYFQNEAQLEKSRLLSDRFSAERPKGSFSTLEIQRTEQGDSAMYLCASSLLSGRADTQYFGPGTRLTVL.